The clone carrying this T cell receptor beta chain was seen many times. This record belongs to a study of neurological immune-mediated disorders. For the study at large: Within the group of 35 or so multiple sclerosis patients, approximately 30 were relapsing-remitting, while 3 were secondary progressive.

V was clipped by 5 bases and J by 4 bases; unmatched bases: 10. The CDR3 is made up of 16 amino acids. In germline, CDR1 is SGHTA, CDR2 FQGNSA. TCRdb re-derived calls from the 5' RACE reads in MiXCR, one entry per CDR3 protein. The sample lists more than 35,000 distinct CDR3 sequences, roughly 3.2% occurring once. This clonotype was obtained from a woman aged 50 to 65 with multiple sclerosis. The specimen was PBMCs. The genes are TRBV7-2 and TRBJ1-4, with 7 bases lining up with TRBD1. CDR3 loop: CASSRPPGGSNEKLFF. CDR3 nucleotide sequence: TGTGCCAGCAGCCGACCTCCAGGGGGGAGTAATGAAAAACTGTTTTTT.